Following are 27 T cell receptor beta chains from one sample sequenced in a study of metastatic and nonmetastatic thyroid tumors. No treatment had been given to any patient before thyroid surgery. TCRdb reprocessed the PCR reads via MiXCR. The table records 72,000 or so clones, roughly 18% of them present only once. Sequencing was carried out using blood. Source of these receptors: a female donor with papillary thyroid cancer or a benign thyroid nodule (not recorded which). Some clones in this sample may be carry-over from other donors' samples.

This clone was observed at least ten times. The chain recombines TRBV27 with TRBJ1-1; 7 positions match TRBD1. This CDR3 spans 15 amino acids. Germline CDR1 is MNHEY and CDR2 is SMNVEV (reference sequence). V shed 7 bases, J shed 4 bases, and the junction held 12 bases outside the gene matches. CDR3 in amino acids: CASIRQGGGPTEAFF. The CDR3, as DNA: TGTGCCAGCATCAGACAGGGAGGGGGCCCCACTGAAGCTTTCTTT.

This clone has ten or more counts. This rearrangement joins TRBV7-2 to TRBJ2-1, with TRBD1 as a possible D gene (6 bases). Per germline, CDR1 SGHTA and CDR2 FQGNSA. V was pared by 4 bases and J by 0 bases, with 10 bases between. The CDR3 extends over 15 amino acids. The CDR3, as DNA: TGTGCCAGCAGCTCCGGACAGCCCTCCTACAATGAGCAGTTCTTC. This encodes CASSSGQPSYNEQFF.

The sample holds many counts of this clone. The rearrangement joins TRBV5-5 to TRBJ2-7, with 12 bases aligning to TRBD2. Germline CDR1 is SGHKS and CDR2 is YYEKEE (reference sequence). The CDR3 is 16 amino acids. Trimming took 4 bases from V and 5 from J; bases not matched to a gene: 10. The CDR3 DNA sequence: TGTGCCAGCAGCCTACGACTAGCGGGAGCTCTCAACGAGCAGTACTTC. Residues: CASSLRLAGALNEQYF. The complete variable domain, with remaining parts taken from reference TRBV5-5 and TRBJ2-7, reads DAGVTQSPTHLIKTRGQQVTLRCSPISGHKSVSWYQQVLGQGPQFIFQYYEKEERGRGNFPDRFSARQFPNYSSELNVNALLLGDSALYLCASSLRLAGALNEQYFGPGTRLTVT.

This clone has a count of ten or more. V and J are TRBV7-9 and TRBJ2-2; 7 bases agree with TRBD2. The CDR3 length is 14 residues. After removal of 8 bases from V and 3 bases from J, the junction contained 6 bases not matched to a gene. Germline V gene lookup returns CDR1 SEHNR and CDR2 FQNEAQ (reference sequence). The CDR3 here is CASHGGSYTGELFF. The CDR3 nucleotides read TGTGCCAGCCACGGCGGGAGCTACACCGGGGAGCTGTTTTTT.

The table lists this clone with many counts. This chain links TRBV5-5 with TRBJ2-7, with D unresolved. V was trimmed by 0 bases and J by 2 bases, leaving 12 bases between them. CDR3 size: 15 residues. The germline V gene has CDR1 SGHKS and CDR2 YYEKEE (reference sequence). The CDR3 nucleotides are TGTGCCAGCAGCTTGGAGCCAACGGGCCCCTACGAGCAGTACTTC. The encoded protein is CASSLEPTGPYEQYF.

This clone was recorded many times. V gene TRBV19 combines with J gene TRBJ2-3; D is uncertain. This CDR3 is 13 amino acids long. Trimming pared 6 bases from V and 2 bases from J, leaving 9 bases between. Germline CDR1 and CDR2: LNHDA and SQIVND (reference sequence). CDR3: CASRVQNTDTQYF. The CDR3 nucleotides are TGTGCCAGTAGGGTGCAGAACACAGATACGCAGTATTTT.

The chain is built from TRBV11-1 and TRBJ2-1; a weak D match, TRBD1 (6 bases). Per the germline V gene, CDR1 is SGHAT and CDR2 is FQDESV (reference sequence). Deletions cut 5 bases from V and 6 bases from J, with 20 bases between. The CDR3 contains 16 residues. CDR3 residues: CASSPQGHKPGNEQFF. In nucleotides, the CDR3 is TGTGCCAGCAGCCCTCAGGGACACAAGCCAGGCAATGAGCAGTTCTTC.

The rearrangement joins TRBV4-1 to TRBJ2-5; 8 positions match TRBD2. Looked up from germline, CDR1 is MGHRA and CDR2 is YSYEKL. The V gene end was trimmed by 1 base and the J gene end by 0 bases; junction bases not matched to a gene: 4. The CDR3 runs to 16 residues. The CDR3 DNA is TGCGCCAGCAGCCAAGGTACGGGAGGGTACCAAGAGACCCAGTACTTC. It is translated as CASSQGTGGYQETQYF.

This clone was counted many times. The chain combines TRBV7-8 with TRBJ2-6; TRBD1 is a possible D gene (6 bases). The V gene's germline CDR1 is SGHVS and CDR2 FQNEAQ. There are 17 residues in the CDR3. Trimming removed 4 bases from V and 1 base from J, with 14 bases in between. The DNA for the CDR3 is TGTGCCAGCAGCTCGGGCCTGGACAGTTCTGGGGCCAACGTCCTGACTTTC. Translation: CASSSGLDSSGANVLTF.

This clone occurred many times. The V gene is TRBV3-1, the J gene TRBJ2-2; D may be TRBD2 (5 bases). This CDR3 contains 17 residues. V was pared by 1 base and J by 2 bases, with 14 bases between. Germline CDR1 and CDR2: LGHDT and YNNKEL (reference sequence). DNA of the CDR3: TGTGCCAGCAGCCAAGGGAACCCAGCGGCAAACACCGGGGAGCTGTTTTTT. Translated, it gives CASSQGNPAANTGELFF.

This clone was counted ten times or more. This chain connects TRBV28 to TRBJ2-1, with TRBD2 matching over 9 bases. The germline CDR1 and CDR2 sequences are MDHEN and SYDVKM. This CDR3 is 15 amino acids long. V lost 6 bases and J lost 4; bases outside the gene matches: 7. DNA for the CDR3: TGTGCCAGCAGGGGAAGAGCGGGAGGTTACAATGAGCAGTTCTTC. Translating gives CASRGRAGGYNEQFF.

This clone has a count of ten or more. The chain carries TRBV11-2 and TRBJ2-7; D possibly corresponds to TRBD1 (5 bases). The CDR3 totals 15 residues. Trimming left V 5 bases short and J 3 bases short, with 17 bases between. CDR1 is SGHAT, CDR2 FQNNGV, per germline. The CDR3 reads CASSENLVGDYEQYF. The CDR3 region has the DNA TGTGCCAGCAGCGAAAACCTTGTAGGGGACTACGAGCAGTACTTC.

This clone was seen many times. Other nucleotide sequences from this sample produce the same CDR3. The chain joins TRBV11-3 to TRBJ2-7; no definite D call. The CDR3 consists of 14 residues. V lost 1 base and J 3 bases, leaving 10 bases between the germline ends. Germline CDR1 reads SGHNT; CDR2 reads YENEEA. CDR3 loop: CASSLGDHHYEQYF. CDR3 in DNA: TGTGCCAGCAGCTTAGGAGACCACCACTACGAGCAGTACTTC. Variable domain in full (rest from reference TRBV11-3 and TRBJ2-7): EAGVVQSPRYKIIEKKQPVAFWCNPISGHNTLYWYLQNLGQGPELLIRYENEEAVDDSQLPKDRFSAERLKGVDSTLKIQPAELGDSAVYLCASSLGDHHYEQYFGPGTRLTVT.

This clone was detected ten times or more. CDR3 loop: CASRGGVEQYF. CDR3 nucleotides: TGTGCCAGCAGAGGAGGGGTCGAGCAGTACTTC. This chain links TRBV27 with TRBJ2-7; D possibly corresponds to TRBD2 (6 bases). The CDR3 is 11 residues long. Germline V gene data show CDR1 as MNHEY and CDR2 as SMNVEV (reference sequence). V gave up 6 bases and J gave up 6 bases, with 9 bases separating them.

This clone was seen at least ten times. This chain uses TRBV19 with TRBJ2-1, with a tentative D call TRBD2 (7 bases). The V end lost 7 bases, the J end lost 3 bases, and 16 bases lay between the germline ends. Germline CDR1 reads LNHDA; CDR2 reads SQIVND (reference sequence). The CDR3 length is 15 residues. CDR3 sequence (DNA): TGTGCCAGTAACGCAGGGGCGGGAGTCTACAATGAGCAGTTCTTC. Amino acid sequence: CASNAGAGVYNEQFF.

Points on this clone: One end of the junction fails to match germline, which may point to a read error. The chain uses TRBV12-3 or TRBV12-4 and TRBJ2-3; a weak D match, TRBD2 (6 bases). The CDR3 is made up of 14 amino acids. The CDR3 reads CASGFGTERDTQYF. CDR3 coding DNA: TGTGCCAGCGGTTTCGGGACTGAGCGGGATACGCAGTATTTT.

This clone was seen at least ten times. This chain joins TRBV19 and TRBJ1-5; TRBD1 matches at 7 bases. V was pared by 5 bases and J by 6 bases, with 10 bases of the junction left unmatched. CDR3 length equals 15 residues. The germline gives CDR1 LNHDA, CDR2 SQIVND (reference sequence). CDR3 residues: CASSVQGRWGQPQHF. In nucleotides, the CDR3 is TGTGCCAGTAGTGTACAGGGGAGGTGGGGTCAGCCCCAGCATTTT. Combining the CDR3 with reference TRBV19 and TRBJ1-5 gives the whole variable domain DGGITQSPKYLFRKEGQNVTLSCEQNLNHDAMYWYRQDPGQGLRLIYYSQIVNDFQKGDIAEGYSVSREKKESFPLTVTSAQKNPTAFYLCASSVQGRWGQPQHFGDGTRLSIL.

This clone was seen at least ten times. The sample carries other DNA sequences with the same CDR3. The chain carries TRBV25-1 and TRBJ2-5; D is undetermined. From germline, CDR1 is MGHDK and CDR2 SYGVNS. The CDR3 spans 11 residues. Between the trimmed V and J ends, which lost 3 bases and 4 bases, there was a span of 3 bases. CDR3 nucleotide sequence: TGTGCCAGCAGTGAGGGAGAGACCCAGTACTTC. This gives the protein CASSEGETQYF.

In its sample, this clone was seen many times. The rearrangement joins TRBV13 to TRBJ2-1, with 14 nucleotides matching TRBD2. V was pared by 2 bases and J by 7 bases, with 13 bases of the junction left unmatched. The CDR3 is made up of 19 amino acids. The V gene's germline CDR1 is PRHDT and CDR2 FYEKMQ (reference sequence). The CDR3, as DNA: TGTGCCAGCAGCTTACTCACCCTGGGACTAGCGGGAGATAAGAATGAGCAGTTCTTC. Its protein product is CASSLLTLGLAGDKNEQFF.

This clone was observed many times. The genes are TRBV27 and TRBJ1-1, with 7 bases lining up with TRBD1. The germline V gene has CDR1 MNHEY and CDR2 SMNVEV (reference sequence). This CDR3 is built from 17 residues. V shed 1 base and J 0 bases; nucleotides not matched to a gene: 8. In DNA form, the CDR3 reads TGTGCCAGCAGTTTATGGACAGGTTCGGGGCTGAACACTGAAGCTTTCTTT. It is translated as CASSLWTGSGLNTEAFF.

This clone occurred many times. CDR3 bases: TGCGCCAGCAGCTCAGAGTACGGGGGGGCGATCACTGAAGCTTTCTTT. Amino acid sequence: CASSSEYGGAITEAFF. This chain links TRBV5-1 with TRBJ1-1; D perhaps matches TRBD1 (6 bases). CDR1 SGHRS and CDR2 YFSETQ come from the germline V gene. The ends were cut back, 3 bases at V and 4 bases at J, with 19 bases in the middle. This CDR3 is built from 16 residues.

The chain recombines TRBV11-1 with TRBJ2-1, with 15 bases lining up with TRBD2. V was pared by 2 bases and J by 7 bases, with 18 bases of the junction left unmatched. Looked up from germline, CDR1 is SGHAT and CDR2 is FQDESV (reference sequence). The CDR3 has 21 amino acids. The CDR3 reads CASSLIVYGRTSGRAGNEQFF. DNA for the CDR3: TGTGCCAGCAGCTTAATTGTGTACGGGAGGACTAGCGGGAGGGCGGGGAATGAGCAGTTCTTC.

This clone was found a few times. The V and J genes are TRBV27 and TRBJ2-5; 8 bases line up with TRBD1. V was pared by 5 bases and J by 7 bases, with 9 bases of the junction left unmatched. The germline V gene has CDR1 MNHEY and CDR2 SMNVEV (reference sequence). The CDR3 runs 14 residues. Here the CDR3 DNA reads TGTGCCAGCAGTCTTCAGGGGGCAGTGGGGACCCAGTACTTC. Translating it yields CASSLQGAVGTQYF.

This clone was recorded at least ten times. The rearrangement joins TRBV6-5 to TRBJ1-1, with D unresolved. The length of the CDR3 is 13 residues. V shed 4 bases and J shed 5 bases, with 11 bases lying between them. Germline lookup yields CDR1 MNHEY and CDR2 SVGAGI. CDR3 in DNA: TGTGCCAGCAGTTCCTCTGGAGTTACTGAAGCTTTCTTT. This translates into CASSSSGVTEAFF.

This clone has more than one count but fewer than ten. J is TRBJ2-7 and V is TRBV19, with 8 nucleotides matching TRBD1. This CDR3 has 15 residues. Germline trimming cut 3 bases from V and 1 base from J; bases unmatched to any gene: 5. CDR1 LNHDA and CDR2 SQIVND come from the germline V gene (reference sequence). CDR3 DNA: TGTGCCAGTAGTATTCACGGGACAGGATCCTACGAGCAGTACTTC. This gives the protein CASSIHGTGSYEQYF.

On this clone itself: A read error may explain this, as a much larger clone is one base away. The rearrangement links TRBV27 to TRBJ1-2; D is perhaps TRBD1 (6 bases). Germline V gene sequence: CDR1 MNHEY, CDR2 SMNVEV (reference sequence). The CDR3 is made up of 13 amino acids. CDR3 amino acids: CASTQGGGYGCTF. The CDR3 DNA reads as TGTGCCAGCACCCAGGGCGGGGGCTATGGCTGCACCTTC.

This clone was detected once. The germline gene is not matched at one end of the junction; a read error may be the cause. The chain has TRBV5-4 and TRBJ2-5; TRBD1 is a possible D gene (6 bases). Germline-derived CDR1 and CDR2 are SGHNT and YYREEE (reference sequence). There are 14 residues in the CDR3. The CDR3 coding sequence is TGTGTCAGCAGCTTAGGGGGTAGTCAAGAGACCCAGTACTTC. Translation: CVSSLGGSQETQYF.